The clone carrying this T cell receptor beta chain was recorded a few times. Its antigen remains unidentified. The data belong to a study of T-cell reconstitution after alpha-beta-depleted transplantation in children. CDR3 length: 17 amino acids. Per germline, CDR1 MDHEN and CDR2 SYDVKM. V trimming: 3 bases; J trimming: 2 bases; junction bases outside the gene matches: 11. The study, taken as a whole, reports: Reportedly, alpha-beta T cells present about two months post-transplant originated from several hundred expanded clones of graft origin. It was newly produced T cells that mostly accounted for T-cell counts and diversity one year after transplant. High day-60 TCRbeta diversity in some patients came from surviving recipient T cells and thymic progenitors.

Unique molecular identifiers were used to barcode this TCRbeta library. TCRdb used MiXCR to reprocess the PCR reads, holding one entry per CDR3 protein. The sample carries some 300,000 distinct CDR3 sequences, roughly 7.8% recorded once. This TCR was recovered from a female patient aged 2 to 10 who had a stem cell transplant for Fanconi anemia, so the T cells may come from the graft donor. The input for sequencing was peripheral blood, taken 360 days after TCRalphabeta/CD19-depleted stem cell transplant. The chain uses TRBV28 and TRBJ2-5, with 8 bases that match TRBD2. As DNA, the CDR3 is TGTGCCAGCAGTTTTTGGTCCAGCGGGGGCTTACAAGAGACCCAGTACTTC. It codes for CASSFWSSGGLQETQYF.